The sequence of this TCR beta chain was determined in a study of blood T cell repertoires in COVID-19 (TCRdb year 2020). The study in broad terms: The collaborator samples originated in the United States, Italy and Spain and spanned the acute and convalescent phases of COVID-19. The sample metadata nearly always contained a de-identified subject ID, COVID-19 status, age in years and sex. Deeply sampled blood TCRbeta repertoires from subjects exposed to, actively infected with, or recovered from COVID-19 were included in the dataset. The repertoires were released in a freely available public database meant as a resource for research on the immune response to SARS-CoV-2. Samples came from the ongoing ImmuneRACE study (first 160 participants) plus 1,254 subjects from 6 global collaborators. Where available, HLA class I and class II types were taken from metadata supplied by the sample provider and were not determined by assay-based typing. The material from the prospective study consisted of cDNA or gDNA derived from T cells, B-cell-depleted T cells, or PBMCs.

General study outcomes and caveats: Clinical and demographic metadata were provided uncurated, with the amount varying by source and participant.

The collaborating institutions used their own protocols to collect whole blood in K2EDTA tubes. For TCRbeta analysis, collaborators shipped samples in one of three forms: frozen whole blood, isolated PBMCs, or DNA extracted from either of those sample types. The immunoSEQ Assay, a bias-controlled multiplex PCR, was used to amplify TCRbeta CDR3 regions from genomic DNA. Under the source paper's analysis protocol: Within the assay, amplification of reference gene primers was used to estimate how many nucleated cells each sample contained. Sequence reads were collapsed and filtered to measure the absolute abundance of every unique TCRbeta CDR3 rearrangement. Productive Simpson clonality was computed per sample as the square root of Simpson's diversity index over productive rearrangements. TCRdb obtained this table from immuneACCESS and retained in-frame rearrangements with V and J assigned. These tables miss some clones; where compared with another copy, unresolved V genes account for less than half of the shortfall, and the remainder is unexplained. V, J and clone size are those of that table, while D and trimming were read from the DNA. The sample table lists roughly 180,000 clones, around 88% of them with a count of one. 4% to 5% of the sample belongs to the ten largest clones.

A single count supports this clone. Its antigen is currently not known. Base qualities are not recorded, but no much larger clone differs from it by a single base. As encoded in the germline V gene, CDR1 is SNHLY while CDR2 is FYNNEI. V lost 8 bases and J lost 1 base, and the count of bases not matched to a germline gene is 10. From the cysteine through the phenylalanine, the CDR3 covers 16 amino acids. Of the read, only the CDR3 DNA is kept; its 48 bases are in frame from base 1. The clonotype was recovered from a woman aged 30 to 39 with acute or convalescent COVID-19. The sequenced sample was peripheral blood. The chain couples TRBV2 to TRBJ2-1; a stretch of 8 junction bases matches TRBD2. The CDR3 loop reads CASLGTRGASYNEQFF. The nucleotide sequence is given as TGTGCCAGCTTAGGGACTAGGGGGGCTTCCTACAATGAGCAGTTCTTC.